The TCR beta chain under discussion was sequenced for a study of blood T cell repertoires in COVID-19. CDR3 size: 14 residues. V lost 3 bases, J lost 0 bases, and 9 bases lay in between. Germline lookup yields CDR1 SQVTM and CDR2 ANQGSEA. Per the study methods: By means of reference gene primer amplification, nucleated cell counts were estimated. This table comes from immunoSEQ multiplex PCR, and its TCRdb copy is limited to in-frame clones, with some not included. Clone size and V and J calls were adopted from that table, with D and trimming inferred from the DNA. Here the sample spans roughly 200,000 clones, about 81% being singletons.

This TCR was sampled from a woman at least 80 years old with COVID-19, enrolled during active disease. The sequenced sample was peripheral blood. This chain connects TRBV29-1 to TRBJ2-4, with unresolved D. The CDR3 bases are TGCAGCGTTGAGGCCTCCCTAGCCAAAAACATTCAGTACTTC. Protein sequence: CSVEASLAKNIQYF.